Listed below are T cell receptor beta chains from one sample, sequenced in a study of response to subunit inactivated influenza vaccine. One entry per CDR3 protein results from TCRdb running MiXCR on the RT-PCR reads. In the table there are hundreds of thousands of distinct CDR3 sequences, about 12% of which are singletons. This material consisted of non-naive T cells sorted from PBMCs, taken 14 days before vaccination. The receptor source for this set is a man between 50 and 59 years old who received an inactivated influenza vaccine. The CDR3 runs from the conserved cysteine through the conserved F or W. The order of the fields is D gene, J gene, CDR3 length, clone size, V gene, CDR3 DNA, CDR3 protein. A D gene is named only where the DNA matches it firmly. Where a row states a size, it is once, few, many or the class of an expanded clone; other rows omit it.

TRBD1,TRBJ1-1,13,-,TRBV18,TGTGCCAGCTCATCACAGGGGGACACTGAAGCTTTCTTT,CASSSQGDTEAFF
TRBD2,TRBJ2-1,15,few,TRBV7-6,TGTGCCAGCACAGCGGGAGGGCCTGCCTACAATGAGCAGTTCTTC,CASTAGGPAYNEQFF
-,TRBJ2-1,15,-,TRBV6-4,TGTGCCAGCAGTGACGTGCCGGGAGCCGACAATGAGCAGTTCTTC,CASSDVPGADNEQFF
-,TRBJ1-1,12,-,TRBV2,TGTGCCAGCAGTACCGGGGGCACTGAAGCTTTCTTT,CASSTGGTEAFF
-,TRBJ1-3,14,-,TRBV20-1,TGCAGTGCCCTCGGACCGAACTCTGGAAACACCATATATTTT,CSALGPNSGNTIYF
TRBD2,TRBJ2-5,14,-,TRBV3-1,TGTGCCAGCAGCTCGGGACTAGCACAAGAGACCCAGTACTTC,CASSSGLAQETQYF
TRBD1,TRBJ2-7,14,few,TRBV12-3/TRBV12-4,TGTGCCAGCAGGTCCGGGACAGGGGGTCACGAGCAGTACTTC,CASRSGTGGHEQYF
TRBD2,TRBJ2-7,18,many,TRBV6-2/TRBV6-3,TGTGCCAGCAGTTACTCGACGACGCTAGCGGGAAGTTCCTACGAGCAGTACTTC,CASSYSTTLAGSSYEQYF
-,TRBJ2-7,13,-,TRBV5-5,TGTGCCAGCAGCTTGATCGGCCCCGGCGAGCAGTACTTC,CASSLIGPGEQYF
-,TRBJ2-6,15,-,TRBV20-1,TGCAGTGCTAGAACCGGGCTGTCTGGGGCCAACGTCCTGACTTTC,CSARTGLSGANVLTF
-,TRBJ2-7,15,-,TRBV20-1,TGCAGTGCTAGCGGCACCATTCATAGTGACTTCGAGCAGTACTTC,CSASGTIHSDFEQYF
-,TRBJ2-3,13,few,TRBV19,TGTGCCAGTACAGGGCAGAACACAGATACGCAGTATTTT,CASTGQNTDTQYF
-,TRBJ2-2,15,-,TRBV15,TGTGCCACCAGCAGAGGGGGGCCCATCGCCAGGGAGCTGTTTTTT,CATSRGGPIARELFF
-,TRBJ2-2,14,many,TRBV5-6,TGTGCCAGCAGCTTGCTAGTTAACACCGGGGAGCTGTTTTTT,CASSLLVNTGELFF
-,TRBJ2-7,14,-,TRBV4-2,TGTGCCAGCAGCCAACCCCGGGACTTACGGGAGCAGTACTTC,CASSQPRDLREQYF
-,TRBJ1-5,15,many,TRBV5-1,TGCGCCAGCAGCTTGGACGGGCTTGGCAATCAGCCCCAGCATTTT,CASSLDGLGNQPQHF
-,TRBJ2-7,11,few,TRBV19,TGTGCCAGTAGTGCGGGCTTGGAGCAGTACTTC,CASSAGLEQYF
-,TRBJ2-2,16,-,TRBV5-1,TGCGCCAGCAGCTTGGCGGTAAGCCAGGGATCCGGGGAGCTGTTTTTT,CASSLAVSQGSGELFF
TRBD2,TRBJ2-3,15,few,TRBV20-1,TGCAGTGCCAAAGTCCGCGGGAGTGTTCCAGATACGCAGTATTTT,CSAKVRGSVPDTQYF
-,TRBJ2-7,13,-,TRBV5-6,TGTGCCAGCAGCCCCGGGCTCCAGAACGAGCAGTACTTC,CASSPGLQNEQYF
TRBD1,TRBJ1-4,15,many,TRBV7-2,TGTGCCAGCAGCTCGAGGGGGCGAAGAGATGAAAAACTGTTTTTT,CASSSRGRRDEKLFF
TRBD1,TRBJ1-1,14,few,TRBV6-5,TGTGCCAGCAGTTACCCCGGGACAGAAATACAAGCTTTCTTT,CASSYPGTEIQAFF
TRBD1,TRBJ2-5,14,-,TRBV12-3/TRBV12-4,TGTGCCAGCAGTTTGCGGACAGGCCAAGAGACCCAGTACTTC,CASSLRTGQETQYF
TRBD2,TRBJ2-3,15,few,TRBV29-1,TGCAGCGTCGGGACTAGCGGGACAGGCACAGATACGCAGTATTTT,CSVGTSGTGTDTQYF
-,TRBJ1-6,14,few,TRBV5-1,TGCGCCAGCAGCTTGGTGACCCGGAATTCACCCCTCCACTTT,CASSLVTRNSPLHF
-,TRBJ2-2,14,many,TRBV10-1,TGCGCCAGCAGGATACTATCGAACACCGGGGAGCTGTTTTTT,CASRILSNTGELFF
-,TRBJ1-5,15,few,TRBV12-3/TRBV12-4,TGTGCCAGCAGTTTAGGGGGAGGCGGCAATCAGCCCCAGCATTTT,CASSLGGGGNQPQHF
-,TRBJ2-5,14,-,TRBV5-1,TGCGCCAGCAGCTTGGGATGGGCGCAAGAGACCCAGTACTTC,CASSLGWAQETQYF
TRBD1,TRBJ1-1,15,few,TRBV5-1,TGCGCCAGCAGCAGGGACAGGGAGGGGAACACTGAAGCTTTCTTT,CASSRDREGNTEAFF
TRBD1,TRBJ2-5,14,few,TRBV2,TGTGCCAGCAGGTACCGGGACAGGGGAGAGACCCAGTACTTC,CASRYRDRGETQYF
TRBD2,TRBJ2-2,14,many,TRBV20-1,TGCAGTGCCTTCAGGACTAGCGGGAGTGGGGAGCTGTTTTTT,CSAFRTSGSGELFF
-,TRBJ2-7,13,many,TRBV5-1,TGCGCCAGCAGCCGAAACGTGGGCGACGAGCAGTACTTC,CASSRNVGDEQYF
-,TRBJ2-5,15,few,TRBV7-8,TGTGCCAGCGCAGGGGGGGCTTTGTTCCAAGAGACCCAGTACTTC,CASAGGALFQETQYF
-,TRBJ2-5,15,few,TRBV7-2,TGTGCCAGCAGCTTAAATGGGGCGTTCCAAGAGACCCAGTACTTC,CASSLNGAFQETQYF
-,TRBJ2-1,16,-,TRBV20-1,TGCAGTGCTAGTCCCCAGTTTGGCGAACGCTACAATGAGCAGTTCTTC,CSASPQFGERYNEQFF
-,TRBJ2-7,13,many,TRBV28,TGTGCCAGCCGAAAGGGGATAACCTACGAGCAGTACTTC,CASRKGITYEQYF
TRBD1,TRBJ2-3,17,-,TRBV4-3,TGCGCCAGCAGCCAAGATAGGGACAGGGCCAGCACAGATACGCAGTATTTT,CASSQDRDRASTDTQYF